The TCR beta chain under discussion was sequenced for a study of Ad26.COV2.S vaccination and SARS-CoV-2 variants. Findings of the study overall: TCR breadth and depth analyses may have underestimated total T cell responses. After vaccination, substantial breadth of spike-specific CD8+ and CD4+ responses was reported. With respect to non-spike TCR breadth, vaccine and placebo recipients were similar. Vaccinees showed greater spike-specific TCR breadth than placebo recipients.

Sequenced by immunoSEQ multiplex PCR; TCRdb stores in-frame clones only, minus some. This sample has under 150,000 clones, with roughly 90% found just once. The CDR3 contains 12 residues. The V end was cut by 4 bases, the J end by 6 bases, with 6 bases between. Germline loops: CDR1 SNHLY, CDR2 FYNNEI. This clone appeared once. Its cognate antigen is unknown. The gene calls are TRBV2 and TRBJ2-2; D is undetermined. Sequencing used peripheral blood, obtained after recovery from COVID-19. This TCR came from a human donor who had recovered from COVID-19. CDR3 sequence (DNA): TGTGCCAGCAGTGGCGAATCCGGGGAGCTGTTTTTT. Encoded protein: CASSGESGELFF.